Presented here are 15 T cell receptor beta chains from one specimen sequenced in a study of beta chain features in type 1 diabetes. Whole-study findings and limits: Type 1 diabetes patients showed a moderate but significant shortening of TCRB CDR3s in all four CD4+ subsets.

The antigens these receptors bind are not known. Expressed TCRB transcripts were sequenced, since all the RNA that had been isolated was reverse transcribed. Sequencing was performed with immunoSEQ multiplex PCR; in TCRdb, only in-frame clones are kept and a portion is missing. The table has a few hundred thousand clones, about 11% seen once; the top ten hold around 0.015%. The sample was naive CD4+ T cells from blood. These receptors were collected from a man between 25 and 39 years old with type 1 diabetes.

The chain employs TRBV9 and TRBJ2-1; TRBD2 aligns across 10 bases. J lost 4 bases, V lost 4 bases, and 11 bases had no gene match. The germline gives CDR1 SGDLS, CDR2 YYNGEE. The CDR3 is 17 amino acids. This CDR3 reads CASSPPGAGGPYNEQFF. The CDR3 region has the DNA TGTGCCAGCAGCCCCCCCGGAGCGGGGGGGCCTTACAATGAGCAGTTCTTC.

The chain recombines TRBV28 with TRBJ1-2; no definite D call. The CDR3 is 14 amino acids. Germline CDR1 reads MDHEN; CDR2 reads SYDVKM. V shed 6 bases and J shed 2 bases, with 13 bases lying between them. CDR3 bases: TGTGCCAGCAGCTGGGTCCCGGGGAACTATGGCTACACCTTC. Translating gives CASSWVPGNYGYTF.

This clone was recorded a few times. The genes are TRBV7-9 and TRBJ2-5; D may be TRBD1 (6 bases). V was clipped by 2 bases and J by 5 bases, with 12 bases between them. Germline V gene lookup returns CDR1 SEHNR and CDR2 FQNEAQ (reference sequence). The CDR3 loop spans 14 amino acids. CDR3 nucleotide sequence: TGTGCCAGCAGCTTATATACAGGGTTTGAGACCCAGTACTTC. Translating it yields CASSLYTGFETQYF.

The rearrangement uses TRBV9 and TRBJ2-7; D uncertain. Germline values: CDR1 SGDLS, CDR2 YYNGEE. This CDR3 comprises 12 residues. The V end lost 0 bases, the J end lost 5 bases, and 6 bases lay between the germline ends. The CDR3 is CASSVAGDEQYF. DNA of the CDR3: TGTGCCAGCAGCGTAGCCGGAGACGAGCAGTACTTC.

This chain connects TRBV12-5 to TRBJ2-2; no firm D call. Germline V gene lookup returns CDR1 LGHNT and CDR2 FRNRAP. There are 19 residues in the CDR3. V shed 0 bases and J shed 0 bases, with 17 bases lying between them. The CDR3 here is CASGLVQFLKPANTGELFF. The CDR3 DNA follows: TGTGCTAGTGGTTTGGTACAGTTTCTAAAACCCGCGAACACCGGGGAGCTGTTTTTT. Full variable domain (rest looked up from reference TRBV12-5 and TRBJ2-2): DARVTQTPRHKVTEMGQEVTMRCQPILGHNTVFWYRQTMMQGLELLAYFRNRAPLDDSGMPKDRFSAEMPDATLATLKIQPSEPRDSAVYFCASGLVQFLKPANTGELFFGEGSRLTVL.

CDR3 residues: CASSSRQGGSPLHF. In nucleotides, the CDR3 is TGTGCCAGCAGCTCGCGACAGGGCGGATCACCCCTCCACTTT. The chain is built from TRBV7-3 and TRBJ1-6, with 7 bases fitting TRBD1. The CDR3 totals 14 residues. Germline V gene data show CDR1 as SGHTA and CDR2 as FQGTGA. The ends lost 4 bases at V and 10 bases at J; junction bases unmatched: 7.

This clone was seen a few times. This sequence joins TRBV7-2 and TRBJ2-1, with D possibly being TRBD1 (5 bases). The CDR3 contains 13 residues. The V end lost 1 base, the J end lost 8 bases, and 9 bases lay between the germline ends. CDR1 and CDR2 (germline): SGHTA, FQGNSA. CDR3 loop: CASSLGRGDEQFF. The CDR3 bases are TGTGCCAGCAGCTTAGGAAGGGGTGATGAGCAGTTCTTC.

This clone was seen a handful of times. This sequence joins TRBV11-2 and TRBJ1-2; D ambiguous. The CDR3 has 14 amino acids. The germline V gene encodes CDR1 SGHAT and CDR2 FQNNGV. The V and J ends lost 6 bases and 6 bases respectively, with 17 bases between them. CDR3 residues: CASSPTRWSNGYTF. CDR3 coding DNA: TGTGCCAGCAGTCCCACCCGGTGGAGTAATGGCTACACCTTC.

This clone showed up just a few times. The CDR3 nucleotides read TGTGCCAGTAGTATTCGAGGACAGGGCACAGATACGCAGTATTTT. Translated: CASSIRGQGTDTQYF. This chain uses TRBV19 with TRBJ2-3; 7 bases align to TRBD1. V lost 3 bases to trimming and J lost 1 base; unmatched junction nucleotides: 4. CDR3 length: 15 amino acids. Per the germline V gene, CDR1 is LNHDA and CDR2 is SQIVND (reference sequence).

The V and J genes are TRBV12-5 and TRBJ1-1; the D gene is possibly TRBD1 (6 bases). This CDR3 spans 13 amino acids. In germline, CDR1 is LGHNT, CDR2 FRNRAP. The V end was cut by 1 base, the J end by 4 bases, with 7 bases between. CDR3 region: CASGLDRATEAFF. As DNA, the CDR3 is TGTGCTAGTGGTTTGGACAGGGCCACTGAAGCTTTCTTT.

The CDR3 here is CASSLPGTSNFGYGYTF. The CDR3, as DNA: TGTGCCAGCAGCCTTCCCGGGACATCGAATTTTGGCTATGGCTACACCTTC. This chain links TRBV5-6 with TRBJ1-2, with D perhaps matching TRBD1 (6 bases). The CDR3 is 17 residues long. The germline V gene has CDR1 SGHDT and CDR2 YYEEEE. V lost 4 bases and J 4 bases, leaving 23 bases between the germline ends.

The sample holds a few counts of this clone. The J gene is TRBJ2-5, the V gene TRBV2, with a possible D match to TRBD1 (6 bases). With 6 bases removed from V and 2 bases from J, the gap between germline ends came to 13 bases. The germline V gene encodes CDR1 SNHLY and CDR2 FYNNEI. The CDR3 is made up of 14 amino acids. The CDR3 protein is CASSDHRDQETQYF. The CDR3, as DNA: TGTGCCAGCAGCGATCACAGGGATCAAGAGACCCAGTACTTC.

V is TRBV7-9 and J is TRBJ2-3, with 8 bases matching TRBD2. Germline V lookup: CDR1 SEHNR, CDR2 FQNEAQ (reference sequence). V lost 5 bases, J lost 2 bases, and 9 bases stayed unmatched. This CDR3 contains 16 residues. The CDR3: CASSPWRGVPTDTQYF. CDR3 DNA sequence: TGTGCCAGCAGCCCCTGGCGGGGGGTACCCACAGATACGCAGTATTTT.

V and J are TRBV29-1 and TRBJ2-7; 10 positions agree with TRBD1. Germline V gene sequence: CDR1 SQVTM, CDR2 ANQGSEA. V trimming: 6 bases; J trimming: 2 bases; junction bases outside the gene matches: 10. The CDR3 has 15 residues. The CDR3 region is CSVGDRGLRTYEQYF. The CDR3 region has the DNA TGCAGCGTAGGTGACAGGGGGCTACGCACCTACGAGCAGTACTTC.

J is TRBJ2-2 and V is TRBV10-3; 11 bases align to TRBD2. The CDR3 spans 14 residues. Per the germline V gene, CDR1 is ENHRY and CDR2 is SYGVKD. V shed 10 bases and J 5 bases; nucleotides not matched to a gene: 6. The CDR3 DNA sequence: TGTGCCACCGGTACTAGCGGGGGTACCGGGGAGCTGTTTTTT. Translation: CATGTSGGTGELFF.